Reported below is one T cell receptor (beta chain). These data originate in a study of blood T cell repertoires in COVID-19. Study-wide background: There were acute and convalescent COVID-19 samples, and they came from the United States, Italy and Spain.

Original processing notes: Amplification from reference gene primers served as the basis for estimated nucleated cell counts. Sequenced by immunoSEQ multiplex PCR; TCRdb stores in-frame clones only, minus some. Clone size and V and J calls were adopted from that table, with D and trimming inferred from the DNA. The sample holds about 300,000 clones; 80% to 95% are singletons and the top ten take about 1.1%. Looked up from germline, CDR1 is SNHLY and CDR2 is FYNNEI. V shed 6 bases and J 1 base; nucleotides not matched to a gene: 8. The CDR3 has 16 residues. Participants, roughly 18 to 89 years old, spanned around 25 US areas. Symptom resolution, clearance, or two negative PCRs marked the recovered donors of Cohort 3.

The chain links TRBV2 to TRBJ1-5, with 8 bases matching TRBD1. The sequenced sample consisted of PBMCs or T cells enriched from blood (not recorded which). This receptor was identified in a woman between 25 and 40 years old who had recovered from COVID-19. The CDR3 is CASRMDRASSNQPQHF. The CDR3, as DNA: TGTGCCAGCAGGATGGACAGGGCCTCGAGCAATCAGCCCCAGCATTTT.